This entry concerns a single TCR beta chain. Its matching antigen is unknown. This entry belongs to a study of cytomegalovirus exposure and HLA in healthy donors. Study-level background: The use of the same platform for the 120 validation repertoires and the roughly 630 first-cohort repertoires was reported by a later analysis.

It was the approximately 120-subject validation cohort, separate from the approximately 620-subject first cohort, to which the donors belonged. Repertoires were generated with immunoSEQ multiplex PCR, while TCRdb's copy carries only in-frame clones and drops some. The sample shows roughly 120,000 clones, approximately 88% of them seen only once. The V gene end was trimmed by 3 bases and the J gene end by 7 bases; junction bases not matched to a gene: 7. CDR1 and CDR2 (germline): GTSNPN, SVGIG (reference sequence). The CDR3 has 13 amino acids. General study points: Reports showed the classifier diagnosing cytomegalovirus status with high specificity and sensitivity.

The chain carries TRBV30 and TRBJ1-2; 8 nucleotides match TRBD1. This clonotype was sampled from a woman under 40 in good health and CMV-seropositive. The sample taken for sequencing was PBMCs. The CDR3 loop is CAWSRPTGVGYTF. The CDR3 DNA sequence: TGTGCCTGGAGCCGTCCGACAGGGGTTGGCTACACCTTC.